This T cell receptor beta chain came from a study of technical replicates of blood from a handful of donors. Some clones are missing from TCRdb's copy, which holds only in-frame ones; the method was immunoSEQ multiplex PCR. This sample yields tens of thousands of clones, of which roughly 94% are seen a single time; 0.26% belongs to the top ten. The length of the CDR3 is 16 residues. V was cut by 0 bases and J by 4 bases, with 13 bases left in between. In germline, CDR1 is MGHRA, CDR2 YSYEKL. The gene calls are TRBV4-1 and TRBJ1-5; no definite D call. This clonotype was obtained from a human donor in good health. Sequences were obtained from T cells isolated from PBMCs. The CDR3 protein is CASSQEQPRTNQPQHF. Written as DNA, the CDR3 is TGCGCCAGCAGCCAAGAACAGCCAAGAACAAATCAGCCCCAGCATTTT.